Listed here is a single TCR beta chain. Its antigen has not been determined. The sample is drawn from a study of T cells in women clearing cervical HPV infection (dated by TCRdb to the late 2010s). At the level of the whole study: The cases were about 23 women with histologically confirmed HPV16-related CIN3 or worse, and 2 of those women had invasive cancers. The controls were 25 women whose single incident HPV16 infection cleared within 12 months with no development of precancer or cancer. Blood from cases was drawn at the visit where the lesion was first identified, while blood from controls was drawn once the infection was no longer detected. For cases, a median interval of about 140 days, with an interquartile range of 90 to 200 days, was observed between lesion detection and blood sampling. Since HLA typing was available for only a few women, HLA type could not be ruled out as a confounder. An exploratory proof-of-principle case-control study, nested within the Guanacaste HPV Natural History Study in Costa Rica, was conducted to compare TCR repertoires across cervical HPV16 outcomes. Cases were matched to controls by age within five years and by the year the sample was collected. Median age was about 30 years in cases versus approximately 37 in controls, and baseline characteristics did not differ significantly. In the parent cohort, around 9,900 women aged 18 or older were enrolled in Guanacaste, Costa Rica, during about 1992 to 1994 and then followed for under nine years. Five blinded duplicates per group were added as quality controls, giving roughly 60 samples: approximately 50 participants and some ten replicates.

The paper as a whole reports these results and caveats: The cross-sectional design could not show whether the associations came before the infection or were a result of it, and neither effector/memory subsets nor HPV-specific T cells were isolated. By combining richness with V gene abundances, random forest classifiers separated cases from controls with an estimated AUC of 0.83. Because the number of T cells per sample was unknown, the richness differences could reflect varying T-cell content rather than repertoire biology. TCR repertoire richness was significantly higher in CIN3+ cases than in controls across sequencing depths, while evenness did not differ.

Every participant had a single incident cervical HPV16 infection, and prevalent HPV16 infections were excluded. Cervical HPV DNA was detected by MY09/MY11 PCR and genotyped by dot-blot hybridization. About 14 mL of heparinized blood were centrifuged, and the buffy coat was split into aliquots, frozen at -30 degrees C, and then kept at -80 degrees C. Genomic DNA was extracted from buffy coat specimens using QIAGEN kits. TCR beta CDR3 regions were amplified by multiplex PCR using the immunoSEQ assay from an average of approximately 1,200 ng genomic DNA per sample. The assay corrected primer bias using a complete synthetic TCR repertoire to establish an amplification baseline. The amplicons were sequenced on the Illumina platform. As for the authors' bioinformatics: Sequence errors were corrected by clustering with frequency ratios and a modified nearest-neighbor algorithm, and the sequences were then analyzed in the immunoSEQ Analyzer using IMGT gene definitions. TCR richness and evenness were averaged over 20 rarefaction repeats at each rarefaction depth, excluding samples with fewer sequences than the depth. Wilcoxon rank sum tests with FDR correction were used to compare V, D and J gene relative abundances between the groups. In the blinded duplicates, the intraclass correlation was around 96% for TCR richness and averaged about 76% across 66 gene segments. The table was pulled from immuneACCESS by TCRdb, which kept in-frame rearrangements only. Such tables lose some clones; where checked, under half of the loss comes from unresolved V genes, and the rest has no known cause. The V and J calls and clone size come from that table; D and trimming were worked out from the DNA. The table for this sample shows 20,000 to 25,000 clones. The ten largest clones capture approximately 7% of the sample.

The sequence came from a woman between 18 and 70 years old with a cervical HPV16 infection that either progressed to CIN3+ or cleared (not recorded which). Material: blood buffy coat.

The CDR3 loop reads CASSLGTSGGYTF. The CDR3 bases that were read are TGTGCCAGCAGCCTTGGGACTAGCGGTGGC. The V and J genes are TRBV7-2 and TRBJ1-2; TRBD1 might be the D gene, on 5 matching bases. The read halts 3 residues ahead of the CDR3 end, with the missing end drawn from the germline J gene. There are 13 amino acids in the CDR3, from cysteine to phenylalanine inclusive. Part of the CDR3 DNA is given, 30 bases translated from base 1. V loses 5 bases of germline sequence and J loses 7 bases, and the interval between the two ends is 14 bases. Based on the germline V gene, the CDR1 and CDR2 sequences are SGHTA and FQGNSA. The reference TRBV7-2 and TRBJ1-2 proteins fill in what lies around the CDR3, so the full variable domain reads GAGVSQSPSNKVTEKGKDVELRCDPISGHTALYWYRQSLGQGLEFLIYFQGNSAPDKSGLPSDRFSAERTGGSVSTLTIQRTQQEDSAVYLCASSLGTSGGYTFGSGTRLTVV.